These 22 T cell receptor beta chains were sequenced from one sample in a study of neurological immune-mediated disorders. TCRdb reprocessed the 5' RACE reads with MiXCR, giving one entry per CDR3 protein. The top ten hold 6% of the sample, which has around 94,000 distinct CDR3 sequences, 3.5% seen once. The source material was PBMCs. All receptors derive from a woman aged 18-30 years with multiple sclerosis.

The gene calls are TRBV10-3 and TRBJ1-4; no clear D. This CDR3 contains 13 residues. The V gene's germline CDR1 is ENHRY and CDR2 SYGVKD. Between the trimmed V and J ends, which lost 3 bases and 4 bases, there was a span of 6 bases. This CDR3 is CAISDQLNEKLFF. The CDR3 region has the DNA TGTGCCATCAGTGATCAGCTTAATGAAAAACTGTTTTTT.

This clonotype has at least ten counts. The V call is TRBV6-6, the J call TRBJ2-7, with a tentative D call TRBD2 (5 bases). The germline gives CDR1 MNHNY, CDR2 SVGAGI (reference sequence). This CDR3 region has 14 residues. Trimming pared 5 bases from V and 3 bases from J, leaving 14 bases between. This CDR3 reads CASSEGEPHYEQYF. DNA of the CDR3: TGTGCCAGCAGTGAGGGTGAACCTCACTACGAGCAGTACTTC.

Many counts were recorded for this clonotype. J is TRBJ2-1 and V is TRBV28; possible D gene TRBD2, 5 bases. This CDR3 contains 15 residues. Germline CDR1 MDHEN, CDR2 SYDVKM. Trimming took off 5 bases at V and 0 bases at J, with 11 bases between the two ends. The CDR3, as DNA: TGTGCCAGCAGTGAGCGGCCCATCTCCTACAATGAGCAGTTCTTC. Translation: CASSERPISYNEQFF.

The rearrangement links TRBV5-5 to TRBJ1-4; D is unclear. Per germline, CDR1 SGHKS and CDR2 YYEKEE (reference sequence). The CDR3 consists of 15 residues. Between the trimmed V and J ends, which lost 2 bases and 7 bases, there was a span of 15 bases. This CDR3 reads CASSFLQMMGEKLFF. The CDR3, as DNA: TGTGCCAGCAGCTTTCTACAGATGATGGGTGAAAAACTGTTTTTT.

This clonotype was seen ten or more times. The J gene is TRBJ2-1, the V gene TRBV12-3 or TRBV12-4; the match to TRBD2 covers 7 bases. J gave up 1 base and V 7 bases, and 7 bases lay outside the gene matches. CDR3 length: 15 amino acids. Here the CDR3 reads CASTLGGNSYNEQFF. As DNA, the CDR3 is TGTGCCAGCACCCTGGGAGGGAATTCCTACAATGAGCAGTTCTTC.

This clonotype was counted ten times or more. The gene calls are TRBV12-3 or TRBV12-4 and TRBJ1-4, with unresolved D. The CDR3 has 13 residues. V gave up 2 bases and J gave up 6 bases, with 7 bases separating them. CDR3: CASSLREYEKLFF. In nucleotides, the CDR3 is TGTGCCAGCAGTTTAAGGGAGTATGAAAAACTGTTTTTT.

The table lists this clonotype with a few counts. The chain combines TRBV5-1 with TRBJ2-7, with a tentative D call TRBD1 (5 bases). V shed 2 bases and J shed 2 bases, with 11 bases lying between them. CDR3 length: 14 amino acids. Looked up from germline, CDR1 is SGHRS and CDR2 is YFSETQ. The CDR3 region is CASSLQVLPYEQYF. CDR3 DNA sequence: TGCGCCAGCAGCTTACAGGTTCTACCCTACGAGCAGTACTTC.

Ten or more counts support this clonotype. The chain employs TRBV14 and TRBJ2-4; 9 bases match TRBD1. V lost 4 bases, J lost 4 bases, and 8 bases stayed unmatched. CDR1 is SGHDN, CDR2 FVKESK, per germline. CDR3 length equals 16 residues. The DNA of the CDR3 is TGTGCCAGCAGCCTAACACAGGGGGCGAGAAAAAACATTCAGTACTTC. Translated: CASSLTQGARKNIQYF.

This clonotype has more than one count but fewer than ten. The chain couples TRBV30 to TRBJ1-5; the D is unclear. Looked up from germline, CDR1 is GTSNPN and CDR2 is SVGIG (reference sequence). V lost 1 base and J lost 4, with 14 bases in between. This CDR3 is 15 amino acids long. CDR3 nucleotide sequence: TGTGCCTGGAGTGCCCGAGGCAGAGGGAATCAGCCCCAGCATTTT. Protein product: CAWSARGRGNQPQHF.

This clonotype was detected ten times or more. The CDR3 nucleotides are TGTGCCAGCAGTTCAACCGGGACAGGCCGGGGGGAGCAGTACTTC. Its protein product is CASSSTGTGRGEQYF. The chain has TRBV13 and TRBJ2-7, with TRBD1 matching over 8 bases. The CDR3 contains 15 residues. V gave up 6 bases and J gave up 7 bases; unmatched junction bases: 14. The germline V gene encodes CDR1 PRHDT and CDR2 FYEKMQ (reference sequence).

This clonotype was observed many times. The chain uses TRBV5-1 and TRBJ2-7, with unresolved D. This CDR3 is 12 amino acids long. Trimming stripped 1 base from V and 8 bases from J, with 10 bases between. Per the germline V gene, CDR1 is SGHRS and CDR2 is YFSETQ. The CDR3 bases are TGCGCCAGCAGCTTGATCGGCTCCCAGCAGTACTTC. Amino acids: CASSLIGSQQYF. Full variable domain (remainder filled in from reference TRBV5-1 and TRBJ2-7): KAGVTQTPRYLIKTRGQQVTLSCSPISGHRSVSWYQQTPGQGLQFLFEYFSETQRNKGNFPGRFSGRQFSNSRSEMNVSTLELGDSALYLCASSLIGSQQYFGPGTRLTVT.

There are many counts of this clonotype. This rearrangement joins TRBV6-1 to TRBJ2-7, with 7 positions matching TRBD2. Germline V gene lookup returns CDR1 MNHNS and CDR2 SASEGT. With V trimmed by 4 bases and J by 2 bases, 8 bases remained unmatched. This CDR3 contains 15 residues. DNA for the CDR3: TGTGCCAGCAGTGTAGTGGAAGGGACTACCTACGAGCAGTACTTC. Translated, it gives CASSVVEGTTYEQYF.

The sample holds many counts of this clonotype. J is TRBJ2-1 and V is TRBV12-3 or TRBV12-4; a weak D match, TRBD2 (5 bases). V lost 1 base, J lost 0 bases, and 10 bases lay in between. This CDR3 contains 16 residues. The CDR3 loop reads CASSLVRGTSYNEQFF. The CDR3 DNA follows: TGTGCCAGCAGTTTAGTCCGGGGTACCTCCTACAATGAGCAGTTCTTC.

This clonotype was recorded many times. This chain joins TRBV11-2 and TRBJ2-1, with 8 positions matching TRBD2. With 5 bases clipped from V and 0 bases from J, the junction kept 6 bases outside the gene matches. Germline CDR1 and CDR2: SGHAT and FQNNGV. The CDR3 covers 16 residues. The CDR3, as DNA: TGTGCCAGCAGCCCAGGACGGGGGGGCTCCTACAATGAGCAGTTCTTC. Protein sequence: CASSPGRGGSYNEQFF.

This clonotype was seen many times. The chain carries TRBV18 and TRBJ2-4, with 12 bases lining up with TRBD2. This CDR3 comprises 18 residues. Germline-derived CDR1 and CDR2 are KGHSH and LQKENI. The V and J ends lost 3 bases and 1 base, in that order; junction bases with no gene match: 7. The CDR3 protein is CASSPFGLAGFAKNIQYF. CDR3 sequence (DNA): TGTGCCAGCTCACCCTTCGGACTAGCGGGGTTCGCCAAAAACATTCAGTACTTC.

Ten or more counts support this clonotype. This chain connects TRBV5-1 to TRBJ1-4; no clear D. This CDR3 is 15 amino acids long. The V gene lost 4 bases and the J gene lost 7 bases, with 17 bases spanning the gap. Germline CDR1 SGHRS, CDR2 YFSETQ. In nucleotides, the CDR3 is TGCGCCAGCAGCGCCGACACGGTCGGATTTGAAAAACTGTTTTTT. Translating gives CASSADTVGFEKLFF.

This clonotype appeared many times. The chain has TRBV6-5 and TRBJ2-1, with TRBD2 matching 10 bases. The V segment lost 8 bases and the J segment 9 bases; nucleotides outside the gene matches: 4. This CDR3 spans 12 amino acids. Looked up from germline, CDR1 is MNHEY and CDR2 is SVGAGI. For the CDR3, the DNA is TGTGCCAGCGCTAGCGGGGGCAGTGAGCAGTTCTTC. Translation gives CASASGGSEQFF.

This clonotype was counted ten times or more. The gene calls are TRBV6-2 or TRBV6-3 and TRBJ2-5; the match to TRBD2 covers 7 bases. V lost 4 bases and J lost 3; bases outside the gene matches: 2. Germline loops: CDR1 MNHEY, CDR2 SVGEGT. This CDR3 comprises 13 residues. In DNA, the CDR3 is TGTGCCAGCAGTTCGGCGGGAGAAGAGACCCAGTACTTC. This translates into CASSSAGEETQYF.

Many counts were recorded for this clonotype. The gene calls are TRBV5-1 and TRBJ2-2, with a possible D match to TRBD1 (5 bases). Trimming stripped 5 bases from V and 2 bases from J, with 19 bases between. This CDR3 comprises 17 residues. CDR1 and CDR2 from the germline V gene are SGHRS and YFSETQ. The CDR3 loop reads CASSNTDSLSNTGELFF. For the CDR3, the DNA is TGCGCCAGCAGTAATACCGACAGTCTCTCAAACACCGGGGAGCTGTTTTTT. The full variable domain, its missing parts supplied by reference TRBV5-1 and TRBJ2-2, is KAGVTQTPRYLIKTRGQQVTLSCSPISGHRSVSWYQQTPGQGLQFLFEYFSETQRNKGNFPGRFSGRQFSNSRSEMNVSTLELGDSALYLCASSNTDSLSNTGELFFGEGSRLTVL.

This chain joins TRBV7-6 and TRBJ1-1, with D unresolved. V lost 1 base and J 6 bases, leaving 6 bases between the germline ends. This CDR3 contains 12 residues. Per the germline V gene, CDR1 is SGHVS and CDR2 is FNYEAQ. The CDR3 DNA follows: TGTGCCAGCAGCTTAGTGGGGTCTGAAGCTTTCTTT. This translates into CASSLVGSEAFF.

A few counts support this clonotype. The chain recombines TRBV20-1 with TRBJ2-3; possibly TRBD1 or TRBD2 for D (5 bases each). Germline V gene lookup returns CDR1 DFQATT and CDR2 SNEGSKA (reference sequence). V was pared by 6 bases and J by 2 bases, with 15 bases between. The CDR3 extends over 14 amino acids. CDR3 in DNA: TGCAGTGCCCGACCGGGACGGTACACAGATACGCAGTATTTT. Translating gives CSARPGRYTDTQYF.

Ten or more counts support this clonotype. The chain couples TRBV6-5 to TRBJ2-6, with 10 bases aligning to TRBD1. Germline V lookup: CDR1 MNHEY, CDR2 SVGAGI. The V and J ends lost 5 bases and 0 bases, in that order; junction bases with no gene match: 7. This CDR3 is built from 18 residues. The DNA for the CDR3 is TGTGCCAGCAGTCCTCGGACAGGGGGATCCTCTGGGGCCAACGTCCTGACTTTC. This encodes CASSPRTGGSSGANVLTF.